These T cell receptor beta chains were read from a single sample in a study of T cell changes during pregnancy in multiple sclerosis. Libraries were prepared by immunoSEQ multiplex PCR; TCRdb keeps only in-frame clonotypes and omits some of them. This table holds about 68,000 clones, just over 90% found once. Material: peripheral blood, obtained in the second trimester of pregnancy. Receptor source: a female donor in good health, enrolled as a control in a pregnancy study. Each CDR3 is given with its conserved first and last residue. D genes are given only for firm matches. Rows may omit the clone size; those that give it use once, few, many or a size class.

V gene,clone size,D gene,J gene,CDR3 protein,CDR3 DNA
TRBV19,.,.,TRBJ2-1,CASSIPLGNEQFF,TGTGCCAGTAGTATACCCCTCGGCAATGAGCAGTTCTTC
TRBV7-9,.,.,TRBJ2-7,CASSSRRDEQYF,TGTGCCAGCAGCTCCCGCCGGGACGAGCAGTACTTC
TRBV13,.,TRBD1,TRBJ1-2,CASSYGQGGGYTF,TGTGCCAGCAGCTATGGACAGGGCGGTGGCTACACCTTC
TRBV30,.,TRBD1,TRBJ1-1,CACRGPTNTEAFF,TGTGCCTGCAGGGGGCCGACTAACACTGAAGCTTTCTTT
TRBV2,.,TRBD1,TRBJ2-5,CASSVDRAETQYF,TGTGCCAGCAGTGTGGACAGGGCGGAGACCCAGTACTTC
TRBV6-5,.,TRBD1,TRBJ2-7,CASRRTGDAYEQYF,TGTGCCAGCAGAAGGACAGGGGACGCTTACGAGCAGTACTTC
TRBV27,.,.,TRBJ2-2,CASSSDSANTGELFF,TGTGCCAGCAGCTCGGACAGTGCGAACACCGGGGAGCTGTTTTTT
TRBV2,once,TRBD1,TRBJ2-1,CASSGRTGLANEQFF,TGTGCCAGCAGTGGTAGGACAGGGTTGGCCAATGAGCAGTTCTTC
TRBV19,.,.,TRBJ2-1,CASSMNGRAPGSYNEQFF,TGTGCCAGTAGTATGAATGGCAGGGCCCCCGGCTCCTACAATGAGCAGTTCTTC
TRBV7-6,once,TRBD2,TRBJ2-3,CASSSSSGIQEDTQYF,TGTGCCAGCAGCTCCTCTAGCGGGATTCAAGAAGATACGCAGTATTTT
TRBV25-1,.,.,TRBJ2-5,CASSESRRRETQYF,TGTGCCAGCAGTGAATCAAGGAGGCGAGAGACCCAGTACTTC
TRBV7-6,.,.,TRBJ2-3,CASSLVAGTVDTQYF,TGTGCCAGCAGCTTAGTCGCTGGTACAGTAGATACGCAGTATTTT
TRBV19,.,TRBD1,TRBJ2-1,CASSTGGAYNEQFF,TGTGCCAGTAGTACAGGGGGCGCCTACAATGAGCAGTTCTTC
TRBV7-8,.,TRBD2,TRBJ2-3,CASSPLAGGVADTQYF,TGTGCCAGCAGCCCCCTAGCGGGAGGTGTCGCAGATACGCAGTATTTT
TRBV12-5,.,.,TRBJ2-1,CASGLVEVAFDEQFF,TGTGCTAGTGGTTTGGTAGAGGTCGCGTTTGATGAGCAGTTCTTC
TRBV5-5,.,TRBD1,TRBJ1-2,CASSPATGNYGYTF,TGTGCCAGCAGCCCGGCGACAGGGAACTATGGCTACACCTTC
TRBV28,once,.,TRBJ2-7,CASSFPLTSSYEQYF,TGTGCCAGCAGTTTCCCCCTGACTAGCTCCTACGAGCAGTACTTC
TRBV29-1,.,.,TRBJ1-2,CSVEEGAGGYTF,TGCAGCGTTGAAGAGGGGGCGGGTGGCTACACCTTC
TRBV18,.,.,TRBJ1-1,CASSQGLNTEAFF,TGTGCCAGCTCACAGGGGCTGAACACTGAAGCTTTCTTT
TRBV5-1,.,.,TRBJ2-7,CASSIQGYEQYF,TGCGCCAGCAGCATACAGGGCTACGAGCAGTACTTC
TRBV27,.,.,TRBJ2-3,CASSISGSTDTQYF,TGTGCCAGCAGTATCAGCGGGAGCACAGATACGCAGTATTTT
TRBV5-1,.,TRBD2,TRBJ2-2,CASSRLAGGRDTGELFF,TGCGCCAGCAGCCGACTAGCGGGAGGTCGGGACACCGGGGAGCTGTTTTTT